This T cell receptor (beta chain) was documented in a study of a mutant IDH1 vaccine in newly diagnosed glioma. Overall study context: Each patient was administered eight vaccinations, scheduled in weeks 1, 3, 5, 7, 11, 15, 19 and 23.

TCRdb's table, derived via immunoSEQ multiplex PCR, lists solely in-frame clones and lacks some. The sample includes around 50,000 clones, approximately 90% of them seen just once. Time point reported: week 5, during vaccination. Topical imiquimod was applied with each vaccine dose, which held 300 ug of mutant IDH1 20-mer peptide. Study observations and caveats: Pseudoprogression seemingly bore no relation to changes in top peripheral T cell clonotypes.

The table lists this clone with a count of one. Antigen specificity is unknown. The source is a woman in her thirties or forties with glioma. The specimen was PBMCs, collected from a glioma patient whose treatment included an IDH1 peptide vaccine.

CDR3 loop: CASSLAVAGGRVGYEQYF. The CDR3 coding sequence is TGCGCCAGCAGCTTGGCGGTAGCGGGAGGGCGTGTAGGCTACGAGCAGTACTTC. The rearrangement joins TRBV5-1 to TRBJ2-7; 11 nucleotides line up with TRBD2. Germline loops: CDR1 SGHRS, CDR2 YFSETQ. This CDR3 has 18 amino acids. J was trimmed by 3 bases and V by 0 bases; bases with no gene match: 11.